These T cell receptor beta chains were read from a single sample in a study of regulatory T cells in long-lasting Graves disease. TCRdb processed the multiplex PCR reads anew with MiXCR; each CDR3 protein has one entry. The table has some 250,000 distinct CDR3 sequences, 15% to 20% seen once. This sample was also put to use in a study of T cells in Graves' hyperthyroidism and ophthalmopathy.

The material was peripheral blood mononuclear cells (PBMCs), obtained at new diagnosis, from a patient treated with antithyroid drugs. The receptors shown here come from a woman aged 30 to 39 with Graves disease. Both conserved end residues are part of each CDR3. The D gene is left open where the match is weak. Clone size, where shown, is once, few, many, or a class for clones that have expanded.

CDR3aa | CDR3nt | d_gene | j_gene | abundance | v_gene
CASSPRGQDRSNTEAFF | TGTGCCAGCAGTCCACGAGGTCAGGACAGATCGAACACTGAAGCTTTCTTT | NA | TRBJ1-1 | many | TRBV12-3/TRBV12-4
CSVTPAGGTYEQYF | TGCAGTGTCACTCCAGCGGGGGGTACCTACGAGCAGTACTTC | TRBD2 | TRBJ2-7 | many | TRBV20-1
CASSLRVRGSPSRVYEQYF | TGTGCCAGCAGCTTAAGAGTAAGGGGCTCCCCAAGTCGGGTTTACGAGCAGTACTTC | NA | TRBJ2-7 | many | TRBV7-9
CASSFGSGGDPNTEAFF | TGCGCCAGCAGCTTCGGGTCTGGCGGAGACCCGAACACTGAAGCTTTCTTT | NA | TRBJ1-1 | many | TRBV5-1
CASSEVTGGYTF | TGTGCCAGCAGTGAAGTTACCGGTGGCTACACCTTC | NA | TRBJ1-2 | many | TRBV6-2/TRBV6-3
CASSSTQGAHEQYF | TGTGCCAGCAGCTCAACGCAGGGGGCCCACGAGCAGTACTTC | TRBD1 | TRBJ2-7 | NA | TRBV5-5
CATGDYSNQPQHF | TGTGCCACAGGGGATTATAGCAATCAGCCCCAGCATTTT | NA | TRBJ1-5 | NA | TRBV7-8
CASRLSFSETQYF | TGTGCCAGCAGGCTATCATTCTCTGAGACCCAGTACTTC | NA | TRBJ2-5 | NA | TRBV7-9
CSVGPPWETQYF | TGCAGTGTTGGGCCGCCTTGGGAGACCCAGTACTTC | NA | TRBJ2-5 | many | TRBV20-1
CASSSTGVQETQYF | TGTGCCAGCAGCTCGACAGGGGTACAAGAGACCCAGTACTTC | TRBD1 | TRBJ2-5 | many | TRBV5-1
CASSFSQAYNEQFF | TGTGCCAGCAGCTTTTCCCAGGCGTACAATGAGCAGTTCTTC | NA | TRBJ2-1 | many | TRBV7-6
CASVTGRAGTYEQYF | TGTGCCAGCGTAACGGGTCGTGCAGGGACCTACGAGCAGTACTTC | NA | TRBJ2-7 | NA | TRBV7-9
CASSQVDSGRRAEAFF | TGTGCCAGCAGCCAAGTGGATTCGGGGCGCAGAGCTGAAGCTTTCTTT | NA | TRBJ1-1 | many | TRBV4-1
CASSALAGGPGAYEQYF | TGTGCCAGCAGCGCCCTAGCGGGGGGGCCTGGGGCCTACGAGCAGTACTTC | TRBD2 | TRBJ2-7 | NA | TRBV7-3
CASSLFIRAGSADTQYF | TGTGCCAGCAGTTTATTCATACGCGCAGGGAGCGCAGATACGCAGTATTTT | NA | TRBJ2-3 | few | TRBV27
CASSQKVAATDTQYF | TGTGCCAGCAGCCAAAAGGTCGCGGCCACAGATACGCAGTATTTT | NA | TRBJ2-3 | many | TRBV14
CASSRATGTGELFF | TGTGCCAGCAGCCGCGCCACAGGGACCGGGGAGCTGTTTTTT | NA | TRBJ2-2 | NA | TRBV14
CASSGDGNREYF | TGTGCCAGCAGCGGCGACGGCAACCGGGAGTACTTC | NA | TRBJ2-4 | many | TRBV2
CASRTGQGAIGVKYF | TGTGCCAGCAGAACCGGACAGGGGGCGATAGGGGTTAAGTACTTC | TRBD1 | TRBJ2-7 | NA | TRBV6-1
CASRASGEGETQYF | TGTGCCAGCAGGGCAAGCGGGGAGGGGGAGACCCAGTACTTC | TRBD2 | TRBJ2-5 | NA | TRBV12-3/TRBV12-4
CASSDPGASKNIQYF | TGTGCCAGTAGTGACCCCGGAGCCTCCAAAAACATTCAGTACTTC | NA | TRBJ2-4 | few | TRBV19
CSARVGLREQYF | TGCAGTGCTAGAGTCGGCCTTCGGGAGCAGTACTTC | NA | TRBJ2-7 | NA | TRBV20-1
CASSISPNTEAFF | TGTGCCAGTAGTATTTCCCCGAACACTGAAGCTTTCTTT | NA | TRBJ1-1 | NA | TRBV19
CASNRVGGSNQPQHF | TGTGCCAGTAACAGGGTAGGGGGTAGCAATCAGCCCCAGCATTTT | NA | TRBJ1-5 | many | TRBV6-2/TRBV6-3
CASSFGLAGRSDTQYF | TGTGCCAGCAGCTTTGGACTAGCGGGGAGGTCAGATACGCAGTATTTT | TRBD2 | TRBJ2-3 | NA | TRBV5-4
CASSYSGGPNTEAFF | TGTGCCAGCAGTTACTCCGGGGGCCCGAACACTGAAGCTTTCTTT | NA | TRBJ1-1 | few | TRBV6-5
CASSPLGEGLSYEQYF | TGTGCCAGCTCCCCCCTCGGGGAGGGACTTTCCTACGAGCAGTACTTC | TRBD2 | TRBJ2-7 | many | TRBV18
CSARDTANQPQHF | TGCAGTGCTAGAGATACGGCGAATCAGCCCCAGCATTTT | NA | TRBJ1-5 | many | TRBV20-1
CSADTGGDYGYTF | TGCAGTGCTGATACAGGGGGAGACTATGGCTACACCTTC | TRBD1 | TRBJ1-2 | many | TRBV20-1
CSGTGGGNTIYF | TGCAGCGGGACAGGGGGTGGAAACACCATATATTTT | TRBD1 | TRBJ1-3 | few | TRBV29-1
CASSPRAGYYEQYF | TGTGCCAGCAGTCCTCGGGCAGGGTACTACGAGCAGTACTTC | NA | TRBJ2-7 | NA | TRBV27
CSGADFAQETQYF | TGCAGTGGGGCAGATTTCGCTCAAGAGACCCAGTACTTC | NA | TRBJ2-5 | many | TRBV20-1
CASSASGVGYTF | TGTGCCAGTAGTGCCTCAGGGGTTGGCTACACCTTC | NA | TRBJ1-2 | many | TRBV19